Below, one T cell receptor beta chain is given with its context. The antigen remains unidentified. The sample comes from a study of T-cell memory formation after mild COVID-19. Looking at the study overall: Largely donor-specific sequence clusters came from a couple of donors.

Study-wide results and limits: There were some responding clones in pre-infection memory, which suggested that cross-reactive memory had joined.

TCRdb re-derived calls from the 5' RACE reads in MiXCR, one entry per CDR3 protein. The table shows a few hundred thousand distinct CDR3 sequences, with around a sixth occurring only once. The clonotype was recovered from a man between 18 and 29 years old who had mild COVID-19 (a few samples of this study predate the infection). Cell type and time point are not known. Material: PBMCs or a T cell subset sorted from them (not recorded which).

The CDR3 DNA reads as TGTGCCAGCAGCCTTACAGGGGCCGAGCAGTACTTC. This codes for CASSLTGAEQYF. This sequence joins TRBV11-2 and TRBJ2-7, with 7 bases fitting TRBD1. V trimming: 5 bases; J trimming: 6 bases; junction bases outside the gene matches: 4. The V gene's germline CDR1 is SGHAT and CDR2 FQNNGV. This CDR3 spans 12 amino acids.